This T cell receptor beta chain was retrieved from a study of T-cell reconstitution after alpha-beta-depleted transplantation in children. The CDR3 has 15 amino acids. Trimming shortened V by 5 bases and J by 3 bases, and 14 bases separated the two germline ends. The germline CDR1 and CDR2 sequences are SGHVS and FNYEAQ. Unique molecular identifiers featured in how the TCRbeta library was prepared. TCRdb ran MiXCR on the PCR reads and lists one entry per CDR3 protein. In the table there are 700,000 to 850,000 distinct CDR3 sequences, 16% of which are singletons. V is TRBV7-6 and J is TRBJ2-1; TRBD2 might be the D (6 bases). The sequences come from PBMCs, mostly from graft donor cells, collected 360 days after TCRalphabeta/CD19-depleted stem cell transplant. The TCR was taken from a male patient aged 5 to 17 who had a stem cell transplant for acute lymphoblastic leukemia, so the T cells may come from the graft donor. CDR3 bases: TGTGCCAGCAGCCGCTCGGGGAGGAACTACAATGAGCAGTTCTTC. The encoded protein is CASSRSGRNYNEQFF.